This TCR beta chain was sequenced for a study of blood T cell repertoires in COVID-19. Study as a whole: T cells, B-cell-depleted T cells, or PBMCs provided the cDNA or gDNA that served as material.

Germline assignment: CDR1 SEHNR and CDR2 FQNEAQ (reference sequence). This CDR3 spans 13 amino acids. With V trimmed by 5 bases and J by 10 bases, 6 bases remained unmatched. Produced via immunoSEQ multiplex PCR; TCRdb's table is partial and in-frame only. The table includes some 16,000 clones, 70% to 90% detected once. The clonotype was recovered from a human donor in a cohort sampled during active COVID-19. V and J are TRBV7-9 and TRBJ2-1; 9 bases line up with TRBD2. Sequencing was performed on peripheral blood. CDR3 nucleotide sequence: TGTGCCAGCAGCCATAGCGGGGGTGGAGAGCAGTTCTTC. This gives the protein CASSHSGGGEQFF.